This TCR beta chain was profiled in a study of cytomegalovirus exposure and HLA in healthy donors. Comments on this clone: Its target is not known.

With 4 bases removed from V and 1 base from J, the gap between germline ends came to 8 bases. Germline lookup yields CDR1 SGHNT and CDR2 YYREEE (reference sequence). CDR3 length: 13 amino acids. Researchers ran the PCR with 60 Vbeta and 13 Jbeta primers. Sequencing was performed with immunoSEQ multiplex PCR; in TCRdb, only in-frame clones are kept and a portion is missing. The sample records roughly 160,000 clones, approximately 88% being singletons. As for the donors, each was a healthy bone marrow donor. Study-wide points: Usually a TCR sequence was rare, but some public TCRs were found in many donors. Later analysis placed DRB1 highest and HLA-C lowest in TCR association rates, which differed by HLA locus. Previous analysis showed most TCR beta V segments were productive about 87% or about 30% of the time.

The chain employs TRBV5-4 and TRBJ1-1; the D gene is possibly TRBD1 (6 bases). The clonotype was recovered from a boy aged 2-9 years in good health and CMV-seronegative. The sample taken for sequencing was PBMCs. CDR3 sequence reads: CASSRDTNTEAFF. CDR3 DNA sequence: TGTGCCAGCAGCCGGGACACGAACACTGAAGCTTTCTTT.